This T cell receptor (beta chain) was sequenced during a study of control samples from healthy donors and cancer patients. Germline V gives CDR1 SGDLS, CDR2 YYNGEE. The J segment lost 4 bases and the V segment lost 4 bases, leaving 1 base of the junction unmatched. This CDR3 contains 14 residues. Some clones are missing from TCRdb's copy, which holds only in-frame ones; the method was immunoSEQ multiplex PCR. The data show roughly 100,000 clones, roughly nine tenths seen once. The TCR sequence derives from a woman aged 18-29 years in good health. The chain has TRBV9 and TRBJ2-2; 10 bases are shared with TRBD2. Material for sequencing was blood. CDR3 residues: CASSRTSGTGELFF. The CDR3 bases are TGTGCCAGCAGCCGGACTAGCGGCACCGGGGAGCTGTTTTTT.